What follows are 5 T cell receptor beta chains derived from one specimen sequenced in a study of shared clonotypes between healthy human individuals. Assay used: immunoSEQ multiplex PCR; TCRdb lists only in-frame clones, some missing. The table records approximately 2.3 million clones, 85% to 95% of them present only once. Sequencing was carried out using naive CD4+ T cells from PBMCs. Subset reported: CD45RA+ positively selected. The receptors were sampled from a man younger than 30 in good health. Some clones in this sample may be carry-over from other donors' samples.

The V call is TRBV5-5, the J call TRBJ2-5; D unclear. The germline V gene encodes CDR1 SGHKS and CDR2 YYEKEE (reference sequence). Between the trimmed V and J ends, which lost 1 base and 1 base, there was a span of 8 bases. CDR3 length: 14 residues. This CDR3 is CASSLWSRQETQYF. The CDR3 nucleotides are TGTGCCAGCAGCTTGTGGTCCCGCCAAGAGACCCAGTACTTC.

The rearrangement links TRBV25-1 to TRBJ1-1, with a tentative D call TRBD1 (6 bases). The CDR3 has 17 residues. Per germline, CDR1 MGHDK and CDR2 SYGVNS. Trimming left V 3 bases short and J 4 bases short, with 21 bases between. DNA for the CDR3: TGTGCCAGCAGTGACTCACGGCCAGACCGCAGGGGCACTGAAGCTTTCTTT. This sequence encodes CASSDSRPDRRGTEAFF.

For this clone: This sample also contains other DNA sequences that code for the same CDR3. This chain links TRBV9 with TRBJ2-7, with 7 bases aligning to TRBD2. The germline gives CDR1 SGDLS, CDR2 YYNGEE. With 1 base clipped from V and 3 bases from J, the junction kept 4 bases outside the gene matches. This CDR3 has 14 amino acids. The CDR3 reads CASSVSGGSYEQYF. The CDR3 DNA follows: TGTGCCAGCAGCGTATCGGGCGGGAGCTACGAGCAGTACTTC.

This clone was picked up one time. The J gene is TRBJ2-7, the V gene TRBV5-6, with 7 bases aligning to TRBD1. This CDR3 comprises 14 residues. Germline V lookup: CDR1 SGHDT, CDR2 YYEEEE. V gave up 4 bases and J gave up 5 bases; unmatched junction bases: 9. The CDR3 DNA follows: TGTGCCAGCAGCCTGGGTAGGGGGCTAAACGAGCAGTACTTC. This codes for CASSLGRGLNEQYF.

The chain uses TRBV14 and TRBJ1-1, with D possibly TRBD1 on 6 matching bases. The CDR3 length is 13 residues. The ends were cut back, 1 base at V and 12 bases at J, with 15 bases in the middle. CDR1 and CDR2 from the germline V gene are SGHDN and FVKESK. CDR3 sequence reads: CASSQGTERGSFF. The CDR3, as DNA: TGTGCCAGCAGCCAAGGGACAGAGAGAGGGTCTTTCTTT.